Sequencing of this T cell receptor beta chain was carried out in a study of T-cell reconstitution after alpha-beta-depleted transplantation in children. For TCRbeta, the library was prepared with unique molecular identifiers. TCRdb used MiXCR to reprocess the PCR reads, holding one entry per CDR3 protein. The sample holds some 78,000 distinct CDR3 sequences, around an eighth seen once. Looked up from germline, CDR1 is SGHRS and CDR2 is YFSETQ. Deletions cut 2 bases from V and 4 bases from J, with 6 bases between. The CDR3 length is 12 residues. This receptor was taken from a male patient between 2 and 9 years old who had a stem cell transplant for acute lymphoblastic leukemia, so the T cells may come from the graft donor. Here the sequenced sample was PBMCs, mostly from graft donor cells, taken 180 days after TCRalphabeta/CD19-depleted stem cell transplant. The chain has TRBV5-1 and TRBJ1-2; no reliable D call. The CDR3 here is CASSFGPYGYTF. The CDR3 bases are TGCGCCAGCAGCTTCGGCCCCTATGGCTACACCTTC.